This entry concerns a single TCR beta chain. Its antigen is unidentified. The data were obtained in a study of blood T cells in healthy people across ages. Broader study findings: Per million T cells, TCR beta diversity dropped about linearly as age rose.

It was with a sample-barcoded 5' primer and a J-beta primer mix that a second PCR of about 6 to 12 cycles was run. TCRdb itself ran the 5' RACE reads through MiXCR, one entry per CDR3 protein. The sample consists of fewer than 2,000,000 distinct CDR3 sequences, about two fifths of them appearing once. Isolating PBMCs gave at least 6 million of these cells per sample. Per sample, no less than 5.5 micrograms of total RNA were extracted. V lost 6 bases to trimming and J lost 4 bases, with 14 bases between them. The CDR3 totals 14 residues. The TCR comes from a human donor in good health. Sequencing was carried out using blood. The chain uses TRBV12-3 or TRBV12-4 and TRBJ2-3; D is perhaps TRBD1 (6 bases). In DNA, the CDR3 is TGTGCCAGCAGCCGACAGGAAAGCGCAGATACGCAGTATTTT. It is translated as CASSRQESADTQYF.